This TCR beta chain comes out of a study of cytomegalovirus exposure and HLA in healthy donors. V shed 0 bases and J 3 bases; nucleotides not matched to a gene: 7. CDR3 length equals 17 residues. Germline CDR1 and CDR2: MGHRA and YSYEKL. 60 Vbeta and 13 Jbeta primers were used in PCR. Using immunoSEQ multiplex PCR, the repertoire was profiled, and TCRdb retains in-frame clones only, with some absent. There are 170,000 or so clones in the sample; around three quarters occur only once, and 1% lies in the top ten. Sequences were obtained from PBMCs. This TCR derives from a woman between 50 and 59 years old in good health and CMV-seropositive. J is TRBJ2-2 and V is TRBV4-1; 7 nucleotides match TRBD1. CDR3 residues: CASSQEGLQGDTGELFF. CDR3 nucleotide sequence: TGCGCCAGCAGCCAAGAAGGCCTCCAGGGGGACACCGGGGAGCTGTTTTTT.